The next 16 T cell receptor beta chains were all read from a single sample in a study of blood T cell repertoires in COVID-19. Generated by immunoSEQ multiplex PCR, the TCRdb table keeps only in-frame clones and is missing some. The profile shows 250,000 to 350,000 clones, 65% to 85% of them singletons. Sequenced: peripheral blood. These receptors were obtained from a human donor with COVID-19, enrolled during active disease. The donor label of this sample is uncertain.

This chain joins TRBV5-1 and TRBJ2-6; 7 positions agree with TRBD1. This CDR3 has 17 residues. Germline V gene sequence: CDR1 SGHRS, CDR2 YFSETQ. V shed 3 bases and J 0 bases; nucleotides not matched to a gene: 6. CDR3 protein: CASSSRTGYSGANVLTF. CDR3 bases: TGCGCCAGCAGCTCGAGGACAGGCTACTCTGGGGCCAACGTCCTGACTTTC.

The V call is TRBV28, the J call TRBJ1-1; no definite D call. Deletions cut 9 bases from V and 4 bases from J, with 24 bases between. Germline V CDR1 and CDR2: MDHEN, SYDVKM. There are 16 residues in the CDR3. Here the CDR3 reads CASRGGDTRIVTEAFF. CDR3 in DNA: TGTGCCAGTCGCGGAGGCGACACCCGAATCGTCACTGAAGCTTTCTTT. Full variable domain (missing parts from reference TRBV28 and TRBJ1-1): DVKVTQSSRYLVKRTGEKVFLECVQDMDHENMFWYRQDPGLGLRLIYFSYDVKMKEKGDIPEGYSVSREKKERFSLILESASTNQTSMYLCASRGGDTRIVTEAFFGQGTRLTVV.

The rearrangement joins TRBV28 to TRBJ2-5; 9 bases match TRBD1. The CDR3 covers 13 residues. In germline, CDR1 is MDHEN, CDR2 SYDVKM. Losses at the gene ends were 5 bases for V and 10 bases for J; bases not matched to a gene: 8. The CDR3 nucleotides read TGTGCCAGCAGTGAGACAGGGGGAAGAATCCAGTACTTC. Its translation is CASSETGGRIQYF.

This clone came up a few times. The chain employs TRBV6-5 and TRBJ1-6; no definite D call. V dropped 7 bases and J dropped 10 bases, with 20 bases sitting between them. This CDR3 has 15 amino acids. Germline loops: CDR1 MNHEY, CDR2 SVGAGI. In DNA, the CDR3 is TGTGCCAGCACCTACGAGGGCCCCCTAGGATCACCCCTCCACTTT. Protein sequence: CASTYEGPLGSPLHF.

V and J are TRBV2 and TRBJ2-7; TRBD2 aligns across 7 bases. The CDR3 covers 15 residues. The V and J ends lost 6 bases and 0 bases, in that order; junction bases with no gene match: 8. Germline loops: CDR1 SNHLY, CDR2 FYNNEI. The CDR3 DNA is TGTGCCAGCAGGGCTACTAGCGTATACTCCTACGAGCAGTACTTC. Amino acids: CASRATSVYSYEQYF.

J is TRBJ1-1 and V is TRBV15; D not certain. Germline V gene lookup returns CDR1 LNHNV and CDR2 YYDKDF (reference sequence). The ends were cut back, 0 bases at V and 7 bases at J, with 9 bases in the middle. The CDR3 runs 13 residues. The chain's CDR3 is CATSRDRTDEAFF. The DNA of the CDR3 is TGTGCCACCAGCAGAGATCGAACAGATGAAGCTTTCTTT.

This chain uses TRBV7-8 with TRBJ1-4, with a possible D match to TRBD1 (6 bases). The V end was cut by 5 bases, the J end by 5 bases, with 15 bases between. The CDR3 is 15 residues long. Germline CDR1 and CDR2: SGHVS and FQNEAQ. The CDR3 reads CASSPTRDTNEKLFF. Written as DNA, the CDR3 is TGTGCCAGCAGCCCTACCCGGGACACCAATGAAAAACTGTTTTTT.

The genes are TRBV6-5 and TRBJ1-6; D is undetermined. Germline V lookup: CDR1 MNHEY, CDR2 SVGAGI. CDR3 size: 13 residues. V was trimmed by 6 bases and J by 9 bases, leaving 12 bases between them. For the CDR3, the DNA is TGTGCCAGCAGAAAGGCGTCGGGTTCACCCCTCCACTTT. The encoded protein is CASRKASGSPLHF.

The chain couples TRBV19 to TRBJ2-5, with 7 bases identical to TRBD1. Germline-derived CDR1 and CDR2 are LNHDA and SQIVND (reference sequence). CDR3 length: 15 amino acids. Trimming removed 6 bases from V and 3 bases from J; junction bases left unmatched: 10. CDR3 protein: CASRVQGSSEETQYF. CDR3 nucleotides: TGTGCCAGTAGGGTACAGGGGTCATCGGAAGAGACCCAGTACTTC.

This clone appeared a few times. This chain joins TRBV2 and TRBJ1-5, with D tentatively TRBD1 (5 bases). Trimming removed 5 bases at V and 0 bases at J, with 20 bases between. The CDR3 loop spans 18 amino acids. Germline V gene sequence: CDR1 SNHLY, CDR2 FYNNEI. The CDR3 is CASSPQGPRSSSNQPQHF. The CDR3 DNA sequence: TGTGCCAGCAGTCCCCAGGGCCCCCGATCATCTAGCAATCAGCCCCAGCATTTT.

The chain combines TRBV28 with TRBJ1-5; D is unclear. V was cut by 1 base and J by 11 bases, with 9 bases left in between. The CDR3 has 12 residues. Germline loops: CDR1 MDHEN, CDR2 SYDVKM. In DNA form, the CDR3 reads TGTGCCAGCAGTTTATCGGGTGGAGCCCAGCATTTT. Translating it yields CASSLSGGAQHF.

The chain links TRBV12-3 or TRBV12-4 to TRBJ2-5; D may be TRBD2 (6 bases). The V gene lost 7 bases and the J gene lost 4 bases, with 13 bases spanning the gap. CDR3 size: 13 residues. For the CDR3, the DNA is TGTGCCAGCACCCGGGGACTCGCAGAGACCCAGTACTTC. Translating gives CASTRGLAETQYF.

This clone was detected only a few times. This chain connects TRBV27 to TRBJ2-1; D is undetermined. The germline V gene has CDR1 MNHEY and CDR2 SMNVEV (reference sequence). Trimming pared 2 bases from V and 0 bases from J, leaving 11 bases between. This CDR3 comprises 16 residues. CDR3 sequence reads: CASSLERSNSYNEQFF. CDR3 nucleotide sequence: TGTGCCAGCAGTTTAGAGAGATCTAACTCCTACAATGAGCAGTTCTTC.

This clone was recorded a few times. This chain connects TRBV27 to TRBJ2-7; D is uncertain. The CDR3 has 13 residues. V gave up 3 bases and J gave up 6 bases, with 12 bases separating them. From germline, CDR1 is MNHEY and CDR2 SMNVEV (reference sequence). The CDR3 DNA reads TGTGCCAGCAGTTTTAGTCCATCAGGCGAGCAGTACTTC. This codes for CASSFSPSGEQYF.

The chain links TRBV5-6 to TRBJ1-1; the D gene is possibly TRBD1 (6 bases). CDR1 is SGHDT and CDR2 is YYEEEE in the germline V gene. This CDR3 comprises 14 residues. Trimming removed 0 bases at V and 11 bases at J, with 17 bases between. The CDR3 protein is CASSLVGTGTAAFF. The CDR3 coding sequence is TGTGCCAGCAGCTTGGTCGGAACAGGGACGGCGGCTTTCTTT.

This chain's CDR3 is CASSFHTEPGNTIYF. As DNA, the CDR3 is TGTGCCAGCAGCTTTCATACAGAGCCTGGAAACACCATATATTTT. V gene TRBV7-2 combines with J gene TRBJ1-3, with no clear D. The germline V gene encodes CDR1 SGHTA and CDR2 FQGNSA. V shed 3 bases and J shed 2 bases, with 11 bases lying between them. The CDR3 contains 15 residues.